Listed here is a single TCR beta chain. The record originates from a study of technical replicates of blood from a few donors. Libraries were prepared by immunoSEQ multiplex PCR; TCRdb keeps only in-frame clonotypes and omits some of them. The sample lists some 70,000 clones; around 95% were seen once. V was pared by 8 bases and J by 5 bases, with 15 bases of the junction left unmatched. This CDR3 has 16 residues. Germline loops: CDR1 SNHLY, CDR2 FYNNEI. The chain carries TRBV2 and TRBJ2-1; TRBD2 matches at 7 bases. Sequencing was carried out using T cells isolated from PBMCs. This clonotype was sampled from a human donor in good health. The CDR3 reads CASGLEGLDSHNEQFF. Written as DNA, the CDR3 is TGTGCCAGCGGACTAGAAGGGTTAGACAGCCACAATGAGCAGTTCTTC.